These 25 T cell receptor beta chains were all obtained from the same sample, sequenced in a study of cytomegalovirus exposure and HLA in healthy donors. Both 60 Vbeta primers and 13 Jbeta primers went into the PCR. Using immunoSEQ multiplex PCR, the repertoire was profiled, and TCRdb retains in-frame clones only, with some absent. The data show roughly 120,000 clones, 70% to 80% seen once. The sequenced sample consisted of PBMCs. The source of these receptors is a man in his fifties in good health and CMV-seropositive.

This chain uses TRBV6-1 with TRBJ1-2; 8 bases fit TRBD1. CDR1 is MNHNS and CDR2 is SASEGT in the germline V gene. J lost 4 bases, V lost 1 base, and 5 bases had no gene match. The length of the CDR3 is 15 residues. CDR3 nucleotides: TGTGCCAGCAGTGAAGGGGGGACAGGCCTCTATGGCTACACCTTC. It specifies CASSEGGTGLYGYTF.

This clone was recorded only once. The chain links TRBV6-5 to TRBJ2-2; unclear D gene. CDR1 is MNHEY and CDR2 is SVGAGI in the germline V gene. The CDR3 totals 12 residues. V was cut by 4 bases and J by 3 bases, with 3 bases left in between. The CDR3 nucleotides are TGTGCCAGCAGTTCCGACACCGGGGAGCTGTTTTTT. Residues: CASSSDTGELFF.

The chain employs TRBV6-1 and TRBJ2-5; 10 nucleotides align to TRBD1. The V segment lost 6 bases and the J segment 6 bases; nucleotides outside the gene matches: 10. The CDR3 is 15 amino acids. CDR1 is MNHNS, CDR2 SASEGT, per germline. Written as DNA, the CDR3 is TGTGCCAGCAGGGGCACGGGACAGGGGAGACAGACCCAGTACTTC. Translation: CASRGTGQGRQTQYF.

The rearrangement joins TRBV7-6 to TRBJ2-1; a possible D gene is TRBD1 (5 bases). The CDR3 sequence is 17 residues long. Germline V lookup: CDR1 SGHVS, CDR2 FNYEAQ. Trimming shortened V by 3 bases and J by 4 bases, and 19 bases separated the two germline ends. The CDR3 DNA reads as TGTGCCAGCAGCTTGGCTGGAGAGACAGCGCGGTACAATGAGCAGTTCTTC. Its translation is CASSLAGETARYNEQFF.

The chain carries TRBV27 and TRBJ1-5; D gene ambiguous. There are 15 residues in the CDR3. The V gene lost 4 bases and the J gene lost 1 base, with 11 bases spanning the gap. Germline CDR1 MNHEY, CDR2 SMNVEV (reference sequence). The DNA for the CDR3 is TGTGCCAGCAGTTCCACGAGGGCGAGCAATCAGCCCCAGCATTTT. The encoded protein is CASSSTRASNQPQHF.

The CDR3 is CASSRTTSQEEQYF. In DNA, the CDR3 is TGTGCCAGCAGCCGGACTACCTCTCAGGAGGAGCAGTACTTC. The V and J genes are TRBV11-2 and TRBJ2-7; possible D gene TRBD2, 6 bases. Germline V gene data show CDR1 as SGHAT and CDR2 as FQNNGV. Trimming stripped 5 bases from V and 7 bases from J, with 18 bases between. The CDR3 loop spans 14 amino acids.

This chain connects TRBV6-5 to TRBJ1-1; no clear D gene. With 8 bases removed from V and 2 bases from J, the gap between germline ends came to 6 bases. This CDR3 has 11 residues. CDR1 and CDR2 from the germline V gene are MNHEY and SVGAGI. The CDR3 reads CASLSNTEAFF. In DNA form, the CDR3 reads TGTGCCAGCCTAAGCAACACTGAAGCTTTCTTT.

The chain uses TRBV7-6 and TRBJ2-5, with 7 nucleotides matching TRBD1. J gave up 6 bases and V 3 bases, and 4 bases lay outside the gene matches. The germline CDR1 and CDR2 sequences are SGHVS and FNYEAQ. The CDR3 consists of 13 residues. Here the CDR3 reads CASSLGQLKTQYF. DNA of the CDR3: TGTGCCAGCAGCTTGGGACAGCTAAAGACCCAGTACTTC. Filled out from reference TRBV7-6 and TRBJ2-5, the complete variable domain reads GAGVSQSPRYKVTKRGQDVALRCDPISGHVSLYWYRQALGQGPEFLTYFNYEAQQDKSGLPNDRFSAERPEGSISTLTIQRTEQRDSAMYRCASSLGQLKTQYFGPGTRLLVL.

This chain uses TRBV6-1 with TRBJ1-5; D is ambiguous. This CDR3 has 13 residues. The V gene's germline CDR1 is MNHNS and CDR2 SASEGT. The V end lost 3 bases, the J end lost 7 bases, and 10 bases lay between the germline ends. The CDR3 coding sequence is TGTGCCAGCAGTGAGGGCTGGCAACAGCCCCAGCATTTT. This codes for CASSEGWQQPQHF.

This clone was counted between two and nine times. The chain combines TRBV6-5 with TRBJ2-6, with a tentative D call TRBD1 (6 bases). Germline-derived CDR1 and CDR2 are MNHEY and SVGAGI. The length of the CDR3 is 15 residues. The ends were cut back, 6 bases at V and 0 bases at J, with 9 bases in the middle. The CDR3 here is CASREQGSGANVLTF. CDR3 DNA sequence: TGTGCCAGCAGAGAACAGGGCTCTGGGGCCAACGTCCTGACTTTC.

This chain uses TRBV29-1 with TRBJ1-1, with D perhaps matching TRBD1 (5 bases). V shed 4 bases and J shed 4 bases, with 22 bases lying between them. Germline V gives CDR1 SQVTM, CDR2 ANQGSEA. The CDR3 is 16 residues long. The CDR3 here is CSVGSQATLLGTEAFF. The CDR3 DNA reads TGCAGCGTTGGCTCACAGGCCACCCTATTGGGCACTGAAGCTTTCTTT.

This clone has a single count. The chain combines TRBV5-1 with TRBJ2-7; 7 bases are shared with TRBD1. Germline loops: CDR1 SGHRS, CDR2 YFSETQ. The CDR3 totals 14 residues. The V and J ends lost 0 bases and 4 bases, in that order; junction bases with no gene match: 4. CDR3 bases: TGCGCCAGCAGCTTGGCGACAGGGCGGTACGAGCAGTACTTC. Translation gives CASSLATGRYEQYF.

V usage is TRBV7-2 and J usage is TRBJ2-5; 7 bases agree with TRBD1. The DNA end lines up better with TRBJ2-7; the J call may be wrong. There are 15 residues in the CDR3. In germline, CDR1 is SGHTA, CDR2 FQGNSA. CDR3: CASSSPGQFSPEQYF. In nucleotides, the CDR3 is TGTGCCAGCAGCTCTCCGGGACAGTTTTCTCCCGAGCAGTACTTC.

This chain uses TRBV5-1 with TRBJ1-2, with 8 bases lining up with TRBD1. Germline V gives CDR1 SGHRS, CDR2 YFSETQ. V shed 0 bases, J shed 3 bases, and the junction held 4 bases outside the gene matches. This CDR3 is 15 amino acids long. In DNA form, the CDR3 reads TGCGCCAGCAGCTTGGGCCCGGGACAGGACTATGGCTACACCTTC. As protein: CASSLGPGQDYGYTF.

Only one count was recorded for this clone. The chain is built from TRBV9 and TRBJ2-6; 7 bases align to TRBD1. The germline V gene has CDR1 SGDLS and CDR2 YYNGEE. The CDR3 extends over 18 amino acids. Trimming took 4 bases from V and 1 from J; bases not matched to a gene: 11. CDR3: CASSPVAGGISGANVLTF. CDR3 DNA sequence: TGTGCCAGCAGCCCAGTAGCAGGGGGAATATCTGGGGCCAACGTCCTGACTTTC.

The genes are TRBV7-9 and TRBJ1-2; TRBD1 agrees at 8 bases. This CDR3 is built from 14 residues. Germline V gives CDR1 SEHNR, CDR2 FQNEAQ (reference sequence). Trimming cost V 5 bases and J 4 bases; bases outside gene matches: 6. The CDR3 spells CASSTQGAGYGYTF. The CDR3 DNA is TGTGCCAGCAGCACTCAGGGGGCGGGCTATGGCTACACCTTC.

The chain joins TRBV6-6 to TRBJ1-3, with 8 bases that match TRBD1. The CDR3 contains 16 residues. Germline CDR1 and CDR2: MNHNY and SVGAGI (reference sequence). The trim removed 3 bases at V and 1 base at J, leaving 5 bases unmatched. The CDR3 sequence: CASSYGQGGSGNTIYF. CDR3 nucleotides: TGTGCCAGCAGTTATGGACAGGGAGGATCTGGAAACACCATATATTTT.

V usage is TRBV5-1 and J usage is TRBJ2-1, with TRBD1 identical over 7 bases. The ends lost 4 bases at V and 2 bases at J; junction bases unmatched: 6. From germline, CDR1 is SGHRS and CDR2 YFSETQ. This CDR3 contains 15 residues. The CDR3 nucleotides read TGCGCCAGCAGCGAAGGGACAGTTCCCTACAATGAGCAGTTCTTC. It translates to CASSEGTVPYNEQFF.

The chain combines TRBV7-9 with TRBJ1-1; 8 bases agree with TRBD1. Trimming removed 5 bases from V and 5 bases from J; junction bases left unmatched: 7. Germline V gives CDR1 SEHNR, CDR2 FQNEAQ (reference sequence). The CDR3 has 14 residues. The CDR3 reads CASSPRDRRTEAFF. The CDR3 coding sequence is TGTGCCAGCAGCCCCAGGGACAGGCGTACTGAAGCTTTCTTT.

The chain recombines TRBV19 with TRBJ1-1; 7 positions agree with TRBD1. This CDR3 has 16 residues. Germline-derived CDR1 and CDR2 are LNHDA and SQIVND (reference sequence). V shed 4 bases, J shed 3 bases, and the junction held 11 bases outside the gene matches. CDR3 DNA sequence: TGTGCCAGTAGTACCCGACAGGGTTGGGGTTACACTGAAGCTTTCTTT. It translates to CASSTRQGWGYTEAFF.

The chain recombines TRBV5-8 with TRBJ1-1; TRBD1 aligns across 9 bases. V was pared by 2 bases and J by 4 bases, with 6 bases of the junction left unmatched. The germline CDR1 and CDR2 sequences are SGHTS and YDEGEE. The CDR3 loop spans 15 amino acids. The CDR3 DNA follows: TGTGCCAGCAGCTTCCGGGACAGGGAGGCCACTGAAGCTTTCTTT. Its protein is CASSFRDREATEAFF.

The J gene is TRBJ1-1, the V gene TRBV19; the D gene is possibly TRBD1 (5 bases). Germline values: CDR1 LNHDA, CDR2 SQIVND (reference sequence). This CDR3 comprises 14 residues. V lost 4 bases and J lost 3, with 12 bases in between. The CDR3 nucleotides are TGTGCCAGTAGTAGGGGCATACCTTACACTGAAGCTTTCTTT. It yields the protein CASSRGIPYTEAFF.

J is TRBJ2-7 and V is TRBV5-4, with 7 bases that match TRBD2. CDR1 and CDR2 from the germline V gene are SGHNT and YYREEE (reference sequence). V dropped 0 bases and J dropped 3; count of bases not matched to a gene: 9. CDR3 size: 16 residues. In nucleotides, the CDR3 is TGTGCCAGCAGCTTGGGAGGCGGGGGACCCCTCTACGAGCAGTACTTC. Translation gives CASSLGGGGPLYEQYF.

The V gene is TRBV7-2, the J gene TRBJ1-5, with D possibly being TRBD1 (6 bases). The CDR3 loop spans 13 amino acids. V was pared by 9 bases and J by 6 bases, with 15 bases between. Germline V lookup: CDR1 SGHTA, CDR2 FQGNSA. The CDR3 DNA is TGTGCCAGTCGGGGGGCGCCTGGTCAGCCCCAGCATTTT. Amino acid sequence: CASRGAPGQPQHF.

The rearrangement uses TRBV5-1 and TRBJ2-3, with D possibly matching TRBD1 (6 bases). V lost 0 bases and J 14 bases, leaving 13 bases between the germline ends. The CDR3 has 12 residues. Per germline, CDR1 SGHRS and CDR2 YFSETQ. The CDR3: CASSLEQGPSYF. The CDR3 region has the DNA TGCGCCAGCAGCTTGGAACAGGGCCCGTCGTATTTT.